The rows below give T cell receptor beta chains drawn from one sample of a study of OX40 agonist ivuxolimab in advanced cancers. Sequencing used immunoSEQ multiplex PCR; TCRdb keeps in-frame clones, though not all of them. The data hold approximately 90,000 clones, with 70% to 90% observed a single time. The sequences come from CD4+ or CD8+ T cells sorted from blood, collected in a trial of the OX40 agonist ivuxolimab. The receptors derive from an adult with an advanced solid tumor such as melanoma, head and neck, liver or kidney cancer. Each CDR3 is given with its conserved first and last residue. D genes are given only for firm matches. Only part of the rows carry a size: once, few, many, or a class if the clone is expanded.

CDR3: CASSPGDRHTDTQYF; DNA: TGCGCCAGCAGTCCGGGGGACAGACACACAGATACGCAGTATTTT; D: -; J: TRBJ2-3; V: TRBV5-1; size: once
CDR3: CASSPPDRALYNEQFF; DNA: TGTGCCAGCTCACCACCGGACAGGGCCCTCTACAATGAGCAGTTCTTC; D: TRBD1; J: TRBJ2-1; V: TRBV18; size: -
CDR3: CASSLLQGQVGELFF; DNA: TGTGCCAGCAGCCTTTTACAGGGGCAGGTCGGGGAGCTGTTTTTT; D: TRBD1; J: TRBJ2-2; V: TRBV14; size: -
CDR3: CASSASTGGVTGELFF; DNA: TGTGCCAGCAGCGCGTCCACAGGGGGCGTGACCGGGGAGCTGTTTTTT; D: TRBD1; J: TRBJ2-2; V: TRBV13; size: -
CDR3: CASSPPSGGNEQYF; DNA: TGTGCCAGCTCACCACCGTCAGGGGGCAACGAGCAGTACTTC; D: TRBD1; J: TRBJ2-7; V: TRBV18; size: few
CDR3: CASSSSSGGAGTGELFF; DNA: TGTGCCAGCAGCTCATCTAGCGGGGGGGCGGGCACCGGGGAGCTGTTTTTT; D: TRBD2; J: TRBJ2-2; V: TRBV7-2; size: -
CDR3: CASNRGRGEAFF; DNA: TGTGCCAGCAACAGGGGCAGGGGTGAAGCTTTCTTT; D: TRBD1; J: TRBJ1-1; V: TRBV7-2; size: -
CDR3: CASSLSALGETQYF; DNA: TGTGCCAGCAGCTTATCGGCCCTGGGAGAGACCCAGTACTTC; D: -; J: TRBJ2-5; V: TRBV11-3; size: -
CDR3: CASRRNRVEDGYTF; DNA: TGTGCCAGCAGGCGGAACCGGGTCGAGGATGGCTACACCTTC; D: -; J: TRBJ1-2; V: TRBV6-1; size: -
CDR3: CASSLAGSSNEQFF; DNA: TGCGCCAGCAGCTTGGCCGGGTCCTCCAATGAGCAGTTCTTC; D: -; J: TRBJ2-1; V: TRBV5-1; size: -
CDR3: CASSLVAIETQYF; DNA: TGTGCCAGCAGCTTGGTAGCGATCGAGACCCAGTACTTC; D: -; J: TRBJ2-5; V: TRBV5-5; size: -
CDR3: CASTLAQSNQPQHF; DNA: TGTGCCAGCACCCTAGCACAGAGCAATCAGCCCCAGCATTTT; D: -; J: TRBJ1-5; V: TRBV28; size: -
CDR3: CASSDLRDRGTGANVLTF; DNA: TGTGCCAGCAGTGATCTCCGGGACAGGGGGACTGGGGCCAACGTCCTGACTTTC; D: TRBD1; J: TRBJ2-6; V: TRBV25-1; size: -
CDR3: CASSLEGGAGEKLFF; DNA: TGTGCCAGCAGCTTGGAGGGGGGCGCGGGTGAAAAACTGTTTTTT; D: -; J: TRBJ1-4; V: TRBV5-6; size: -
CDR3: CASGFPQGASFEQYF; DNA: TGTGCTAGTGGTTTCCCCCAGGGGGCATCTTTCGAGCAGTACTTC; D: TRBD1; J: TRBJ2-7; V: TRBV12-5; size: -
CDR3: CASSISSSAYLTPDTQYF; DNA: TGTGCCAGCAGTATCTCCTCTAGCGCTTACCTGACTCCAGATACGCAGTATTTT; D: -; J: TRBJ2-3; V: TRBV21-1; size: -
CDR3: CASSSQGGTEAFF; DNA: TGTGCCAGCAGCTCACAGGGGGGCACTGAAGCTTTCTTT; D: TRBD1; J: TRBJ1-1; V: TRBV5-4; size: -
CDR3: CASRGAGGTEKLFF; DNA: TGCGCCTCCCGGGGGGCAGGGGGAACTGAAAAACTGTTTTTT; D: TRBD1; J: TRBJ1-4; V: TRBV5-1; size: -
CDR3: CASSEGAVRYNEQFF; DNA: TGTGCCAGTAGCGAGGGGGCCGTGAGGTACAATGAGCAGTTCTTC; D: TRBD1; J: TRBJ2-1; V: TRBV19; size: -
CDR3: CASNPLGTGGAGYGYTF; DNA: TGTGCCAGCAACCCACTGGGGACAGGGGGCGCGGGGTATGGCTACACCTTC; D: TRBD1; J: TRBJ1-2; V: TRBV27; size: -
CDR3: CASSIGAPSTLHF; DNA: TGTGCCAGTAGTATAGGAGCCCCCAGTACCCTCCACTTT; D: -; J: TRBJ1-6; V: TRBV19; size: few
CDR3: CASSLQGISYEQYF; DNA: TGCGCCAGCAGCTTGCAGGGGATCTCCTACGAGCAGTACTTC; D: -; J: TRBJ2-7; V: TRBV5-1; size: -
CDR3: CASSLVGGPEQYF; DNA: TGTGCCAGCAGCTTAGTTGGGGGCCCCGAGCAGTACTTC; D: -; J: TRBJ2-7; V: TRBV7-2; size: -
CDR3: CASSSTRDSGEQYF; DNA: TGTGCCAGCTCATCTACACGGGACAGCGGCGAGCAGTACTTC; D: TRBD1; J: TRBJ2-7; V: TRBV18; size: -
CDR3: CASRYQGHLEAFF; DNA: TGCGCCAGCAGGTACCAGGGCCATTTAGAAGCTTTCTTT; D: -; J: TRBJ1-1; V: TRBV5-1; size: few
CDR3: CASSQFEGTGFDGYTF; DNA: TGCGCCAGCAGCCAATTTGAAGGAACAGGATTTGATGGCTACACCTTC; D: -; J: TRBJ1-2; V: TRBV4-1; size: -
CDR3: CAIQAGVSSYEQYF; DNA: TGTGCCATACAAGCGGGGGTTAGCTCCTACGAGCAGTACTTC; D: TRBD2; J: TRBJ2-7; V: TRBV6-1; size: -